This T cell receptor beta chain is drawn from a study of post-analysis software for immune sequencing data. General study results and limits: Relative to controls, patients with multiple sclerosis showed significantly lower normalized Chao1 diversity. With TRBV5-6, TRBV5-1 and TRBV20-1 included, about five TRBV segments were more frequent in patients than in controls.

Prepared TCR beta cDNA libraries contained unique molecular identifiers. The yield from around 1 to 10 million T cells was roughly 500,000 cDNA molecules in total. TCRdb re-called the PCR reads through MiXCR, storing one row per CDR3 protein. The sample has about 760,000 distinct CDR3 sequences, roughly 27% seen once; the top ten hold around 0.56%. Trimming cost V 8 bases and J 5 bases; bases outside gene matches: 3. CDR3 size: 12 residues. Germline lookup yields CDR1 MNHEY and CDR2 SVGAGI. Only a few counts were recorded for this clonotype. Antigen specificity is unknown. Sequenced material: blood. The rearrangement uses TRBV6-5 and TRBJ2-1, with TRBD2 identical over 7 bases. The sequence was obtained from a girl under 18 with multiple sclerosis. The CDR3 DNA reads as TGTGCCAGCCCTAGCGGACACAATGAGCAGTTCTTC. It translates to CASPSGHNEQFF.